This is a list of T cell receptor beta chains from one sample in a study of regulatory dendritic cells for organ transplantation. Method: immunoSEQ multiplex PCR; TCRdb's copy keeps in-frame clones and lacks some. Of approximately 28,000 clones detected, approximately 81% appear once; the ten largest clones hold roughly 0.4%. The sample taken for sequencing was naive CD8+ T cells from blood. Receptors originate from a human donor in good health. The CDR3 runs from the conserved cysteine through the conserved F or W. D genes are given only for firm matches. The size field is filled for only some rows; it gives once, few, many or a size class.

cdr3_nt cdr3_aa v_call d_call j_call clone_size
TGTGCCAGCAGCTTGGATCACGATACGGACTTGACGTTTGTGTACGAGCAGTACTTC CASSLDHDTDLTFVYEQYF TRBV5-4 NA TRBJ2-7 once
TGTGCCAGCAGAGAGACAGGGGGCCAAGCTTTCTTT CASRETGGQAFF TRBV2 TRBD1 TRBJ1-1 NA
TGTGCCAGCAGCCCTACAGGGAGGTTAGCGGGGTCCGGTGACACCGGGGAGCTGTTTTTT CASSPTGRLAGSGDTGELFF TRBV7-8 TRBD2 TRBJ2-2 NA
TGTGCCAGCAGTATAGCGGGGGCGGGGGAGCAGTACTTC CASSIAGAGEQYF TRBV27 TRBD2 TRBJ2-7 NA
TGTGCCAGCAGCGTAGGAGGAGGTGGTCTTTACGAGCAGTACTTC CASSVGGGGLYEQYF TRBV9 NA TRBJ2-7 NA
TGTGCCAGCAGCTTAGCGGGGCAGAGCACAGATACGCAGTATTTT CASSLAGQSTDTQYF TRBV7-6 NA TRBJ2-3 NA
TGTGCCAGCAGAAGCGGACTAGACTACGAGCAGTACTTC CASRSGLDYEQYF TRBV13 TRBD2 TRBJ2-7 NA
TGTGCCAGCAGTGACCGGGACAGGGACCACGAGCAGTACTTC CASSDRDRDHEQYF TRBV6-5 TRBD1 TRBJ2-7 NA
TGTGCCAGTAGTATTCATTCCCGACTAGCGGGGGTCTCGGACGCTAGCACAGATACGCAGTATTTT CASSIHSRLAGVSDASTDTQYF TRBV19 TRBD2 TRBJ2-3 NA
TGTGCCAGCAGCCTGGGACAGGGGCACACTGAAGCTTTCTTT CASSLGQGHTEAFF TRBV7-8 TRBD1 TRBJ1-1 NA
TGCGCCAGCAGCCAGGGACAGGAGCTTAACTATGGCTACACCTTC CASSQGQELNYGYTF TRBV4-1 TRBD1 TRBJ1-2 few
TGCGCCAGCAGCCAAGTCCCTGACAGATCGAACACCGGGGAGCTGTTTTTT CASSQVPDRSNTGELFF TRBV4-3 NA TRBJ2-2 NA
TGTGCCAGCAGTTTAGGGGCTACCAGTCCGGCTTTCTTT CASSLGATSPAFF TRBV27 NA TRBJ1-1 NA
TGTGCCAGCAGTTACGGAGGGGTCGGGCAGTACTTC CASSYGGVGQYF TRBV6-5 NA TRBJ2-7 NA
TGTGCCAGCAGCTTACCCACTAGCGGGCTAAATGAGCAGTTCTTC CASSLPTSGLNEQFF TRBV7-9 TRBD2 TRBJ2-1 NA
TGTGCCAGCAGCCAGTTTTCAGGGGTCGAGCAGTACTTC CASSQFSGVEQYF TRBV14 NA TRBJ2-7 NA
TGTGCCAGCAGCCCGTCCTACAATGAGCAGTTCTTC CASSPSYNEQFF TRBV9 NA TRBJ2-1 NA
TGTGCCAGCAGCTTAGAGGGAGGAATGAACACTGAAGCTTTCTTT CASSLEGGMNTEAFF TRBV11-2 NA TRBJ1-1 NA
TGTGCCAGCAGCCCGGGGGGGGACTATGGCTACACCTTC CASSPGGDYGYTF TRBV7-9 NA TRBJ1-2 NA
TGTGCCAGCAGCTTCGGGGGATCCTACAATGAGCAGTTCTTC CASSFGGSYNEQFF TRBV5-6 NA TRBJ2-1 NA
TGTGCCAGCAGTGAAGAGACTATCAGGTCCTCCTACGAGCAGTACTTC CASSEETIRSSYEQYF TRBV2 NA TRBJ2-7 NA
TGTGCCAGCAGCTTAGCACCATCGAGCGGGGGTGAAGCTTTCTTT CASSLAPSSGGEAFF TRBV7-9 NA TRBJ1-1 NA
TGTGCCAGCAGCTTAGCGCCCGGTGAAGCTTTCTTT CASSLAPGEAFF TRBV7-9 NA TRBJ1-1 NA
TGTGCCAGTAATGATTCAGGGGGCTCGCAGCCCCAGCATTTT CASNDSGGSQPQHF TRBV19 TRBD1 TRBJ1-5 NA
TGCGCCAGCAGCCAAGGACAGCTCTACGAGCAGTACTTC CASSQGQLYEQYF TRBV4-1 NA TRBJ2-7 NA
TGTGCCAGCAGTGCCTTGACAGGCTCCTACAATGAGCAGTTCTTC CASSALTGSYNEQFF TRBV9 NA TRBJ2-1 NA
TGTGCCAGCAGCTTGGTACGACGGGACTCCCGGGGCCATTACTCCTACGAGCAGTACTTC CASSLVRRDSRGHYSYEQYF TRBV5-4 NA TRBJ2-7 NA
TGTGCCAGCAGCCCCCGATTAACAGGGAACACTGAAGCTTTCTTT CASSPRLTGNTEAFF TRBV7-9 NA TRBJ1-1 few
TGTGCCAGCAGTCCGACAGCGGGGAGCACAGATACGCAGTATTTT CASSPTAGSTDTQYF TRBV28 TRBD2 TRBJ2-3 NA
TGCGCCAGCAGCTTGGGTAGGGGTGCCTACAATGAGCAGTTCTTC CASSLGRGAYNEQFF TRBV5-1 NA TRBJ2-1 NA
TGTGCCAGCAGCGTAGGGGTGAGGCCCGGGGAGCTGTTTTTT CASSVGVRPGELFF TRBV9 NA TRBJ2-2 NA
TGCGCCAGCAGCCAAGAACAGCCGAACACTGAAGCTTTCTTT CASSQEQPNTEAFF TRBV4-3 NA TRBJ1-1 NA
TGCAGCGTTGGCCCCGTATTTAGTGCAGATACGCAGTATTTT CSVGPVFSADTQYF TRBV29-1 NA TRBJ2-3 few
TGTGCCAGTAGTAATCTAGCGGGGGGTTACAATGAGCAGTTCTTC CASSNLAGGYNEQFF TRBV19 TRBD2 TRBJ2-1 NA
TGCGCCAGCAGCCAAGACAGACAGGGGGCCTGGGAGCAGTACTTC CASSQDRQGAWEQYF TRBV4-3 TRBD1 TRBJ2-7 NA
TGTGCCAGCAGCTCCGACAGGGAGTATAAGCAGTACTTC CASSSDREYKQYF TRBV5-4 TRBD1 TRBJ2-7 NA
TGTGCCAGCAGTTTCGATGGGGTCGGGAGGTCACCCCTCCACTTT CASSFDGVGRSPLHF TRBV6-5 NA TRBJ1-6 NA
TGTGCCAGCAGTTACTCAGATCGGGGTGAGCAGTTCTTC CASSYSDRGEQFF TRBV6-5 NA TRBJ2-1 few
TGTGCCAGCAGCCCAGGGACAGGGGGCGTGGATGAGCAGTTCTTC CASSPGTGGVDEQFF TRBV11-2 TRBD1 TRBJ2-1 NA
TGTGCCAGCAGCTTAGACCCAGGGTTAGGAAACACCATATATTTT CASSLDPGLGNTIYF TRBV7-2 NA TRBJ1-3 NA
TGTGCCAGCAAGACCCCCGGGACAAACGTCTATGGCTACACCTTC CASKTPGTNVYGYTF TRBV28 NA TRBJ1-2 NA
TGTGCCAGCAGCGAGGGACAGGGTAACTCCTATGGCTACACCTTC CASSEGQGNSYGYTF TRBV11-2 TRBD1 TRBJ1-2 NA
TGTGCCAGCAGCCCCTCGGACAGGGTCGCTGGAAACACCATATATTTT CASSPSDRVAGNTIYF TRBV9 TRBD1 TRBJ1-3 NA
TGTGCCAGCAGCTTAGCGCGTGGGACAGGTCGGGCAGCCAAAAACATTCAGTACTTC CASSLARGTGRAAKNIQYF TRBV11-1 TRBD1 TRBJ2-4 NA
TGTGCCAGCAGCTTCAATCAGGGAAGGAATGAGCAGTTCTTC CASSFNQGRNEQFF TRBV5-8 NA TRBJ2-1 NA
TGTGCCAGCAGCTATCCCAGGGCACTGGGGGCCAACGTCCTGACTTTC CASSYPRALGANVLTF TRBV5-6 NA TRBJ2-6 NA
TGTGCCAGCAGTTATTCCGGGGGAAGCACAGATACGCAGTATTTT CASSYSGGSTDTQYF TRBV6-5 NA TRBJ2-3 once